The source of this T cell receptor (beta chain) is a study of blood T cell repertoires in COVID-19. TCRdb's table, derived via immunoSEQ multiplex PCR, lists solely in-frame clones and lacks some. This sample carries around 330,000 clones, 80% to 90% of them seen once, and the ten largest clones take approximately 9%. This receptor was identified in a woman under 30 who had recovered from COVID-19. Input material: PBMCs or T cells enriched from blood (not recorded which).

The CDR3 DNA follows: TGTGCCAGCAGCCATTCGTCGGGGGGGACTAGTGGAAACACCATATATTTT. Amino acid sequence: CASSHSSGGTSGNTIYF. The V and J genes are TRBV7-2 and TRBJ1-3, with D tentatively TRBD1 (5 bases). The CDR3 loop spans 17 amino acids. Trimming removed 5 bases at V and 3 bases at J, with 20 bases between. CDR1 is SGHTA, CDR2 FQGNSA, per germline.